Shown below are 12 T cell receptor beta chains from a single sample sequenced in a study of T cell responses to AZD1222 COVID-19 vaccine. Only in-frame clones appear in the TCRdb table, and some are missing; sequencing was by immunoSEQ multiplex PCR. Here the sample spans approximately 65,000 clones, over 60% being singletons. Sequencing was performed on peripheral blood, taken on day 0 of AZD1222 vaccination. These receptors originate from an adult in good health.

CDR3 nucleotide sequence: TGTGCCAGCAGCGTTAGTCCACAGGTAACAACTGAAGCTTTCTTT. This encodes CASSVSPQVTTEAFF. The V and J genes are TRBV9 and TRBJ1-1, with a tentative D call TRBD1 (5 bases). The CDR3 covers 15 residues. Between the trimmed V and J ends, which lost 2 bases and 5 bases, there was a span of 16 bases. Germline V gene sequence: CDR1 SGDLS, CDR2 YYNGEE.

This clone has just one count. The chain joins TRBV6-1 to TRBJ1-5, with a possible D match to TRBD1 (5 bases). CDR1 MNHNS and CDR2 SASEGT come from the germline V gene. The CDR3 contains 15 residues. V gave up 4 bases and J gave up 3 bases, with 13 bases separating them. CDR3 in DNA: TGTGCCAGCAGTGGCCGGGGACCCGTCAATCAGCCCCAGCATTTT. It encodes CASSGRGPVNQPQHF.

The chain joins TRBV29-1 to TRBJ2-2; 8 positions match TRBD2. Germline CDR1 is SQVTM and CDR2 is ANQGSEA. This CDR3 has 14 amino acids. Losses at the gene ends were 7 bases for V and 4 bases for J; bases not matched to a gene: 8. The CDR3 DNA follows: TGCAGCGGCCAGGGACTAGGTGCCACCGGGGAGCTGTTTTTT. It specifies CSGQGLGATGELFF.

V and J are TRBV19 and TRBJ2-6, with TRBD1 matching over 7 bases. In germline, CDR1 is LNHDA, CDR2 SQIVND (reference sequence). The CDR3 contains 19 residues. J gave up 0 bases and V 1 base, and 9 bases lay outside the gene matches. In DNA form, the CDR3 reads TGTGCCAGTAGTATAGCGCTAGGGACAGCTTCCTCTGGGGCCAACGTCCTGACTTTC. Its translation: CASSIALGTASSGANVLTF.

The V gene is TRBV7-2, the J gene TRBJ2-5, with 16 nucleotides matching TRBD2. The CDR3 is 16 amino acids. Germline CDR1 and CDR2: SGHTA and FQGNSA. V lost 4 bases to trimming and J lost 2 bases; unmatched junction nucleotides: 1. In DNA form, the CDR3 reads TGTGCCAGCAGCTCGGGACTAGCGGGGGGGCAAGAGACCCAGTACTTC. It specifies CASSSGLAGGQETQYF. Full variable domain (missing parts from reference TRBV7-2 and TRBJ2-5): GAGVSQSPSNKVTEKGKDVELRCDPISGHTALYWYRQSLGQGLEFLIYFQGNSAPDKSGLPSDRFSAERTGGSVSTLTIQRTQQEDSAVYLCASSSGLAGGQETQYFGPGTRLLVL.

The chain carries TRBV5-6 and TRBJ2-2; a possible D gene is TRBD2 (5 bases). CDR3 size: 13 residues. V was pared by 3 bases and J by 4 bases, with 7 bases between. Looked up from germline, CDR1 is SGHDT and CDR2 is YYEEEE. DNA of the CDR3: TGTGCCAGCAGCTCGGGGTTCACCGGGGAGCTGTTTTTT. This sequence encodes CASSSGFTGELFF.

The count of this clone is one. V usage is TRBV7-3 and J usage is TRBJ2-5; the D is unclear. Germline assignment: CDR1 SGHTA and CDR2 FQGTGA. The CDR3 is 13 amino acids. V was shortened by 2 bases and J by 5 bases, with 9 bases between the two germline ends. The CDR3, as DNA: TGTGCCAGCAGCTTAGGTGTCCGGGAGACCCAGTACTTC. Translating gives CASSLGVRETQYF.

The genes are TRBV5-1 and TRBJ1-1; TRBD1 is a possible D gene (6 bases). From germline, CDR1 is SGHRS and CDR2 YFSETQ. CDR3 length: 14 amino acids. Trimming removed 2 bases at V and 2 bases at J, with 10 bases between. The CDR3 DNA reads TGCGCCAGCAGCTTAAAGGGGGGAAACACTGAAGCTTTCTTT. This codes for CASSLKGGNTEAFF.

The chain has TRBV19 and TRBJ2-4; weak D call: TRBD1 (5 bases). This CDR3 spans 11 amino acids. V was pared by 7 bases and J by 7 bases, with 8 bases between. Germline V gene lookup returns CDR1 LNHDA and CDR2 SQIVND (reference sequence). In DNA form, the CDR3 reads TGTGCCAGTACCCACAGGAACATTCAGTACTTC. Translated: CASTHRNIQYF.

V and J are TRBV2 and TRBJ2-2, with D hard to call. This CDR3 has 12 amino acids. V lost 6 bases, J lost 2 bases, and 4 bases lay in between. Germline lookup yields CDR1 SNHLY and CDR2 FYNNEI. The CDR3 DNA is TGTGCCAGCAGACCCAACACCGGGGAGCTGTTTTTT. It specifies CASRPNTGELFF.

The J gene is TRBJ1-1, the V gene TRBV29-1, with D maybe TRBD1 (5 bases). Trimming shortened V by 2 bases and J by 7 bases, and 17 bases separated the two germline ends. CDR1 and CDR2 from the germline V gene are SQVTM and ANQGSEA. This CDR3 has 14 amino acids. This CDR3 is CSVEQGGNVGEAFF. DNA of the CDR3: TGCAGCGTTGAACAGGGCGGGAATGTAGGTGAAGCTTTCTTT.

The chain carries TRBV3-1 (or the pseudogene TRBV3-2) and TRBJ2-3; D is unresolved. In germline, CDR1 is LGHDT, CDR2 YNNKEL (reference sequence). Trimming pared 7 bases from V and 1 base from J, leaving 12 bases between. CDR3 length equals 14 residues. The CDR3 reads CASTGRKGTDTQYF. The DNA for the CDR3 is TGTGCCAGCACCGGCAGGAAGGGCACAGATACGCAGTATTTT.